What follows are 21 T cell receptor beta chains derived from one specimen sequenced in a study of T cell responses to AZD1222 COVID-19 vaccine (dated by TCRdb to about 2021). The time point label, read with the paper, signifies: baseline before first vaccination. Library preparation used the immunoSEQ multiplex PCR assay. Sourced from immuneACCESS, this table was stored by TCRdb with only in-frame sequences that have V and J called. A share of the clones is absent; for the studies checked, an unresolved V gene accounts for under half, and the remainder has no known explanation. This sample holds 100,000 to 150,000 clones; 88% were observed only once. The ten largest clones capture 4.5% to 6% of the sample. This sample comprised peripheral blood, obtained on day 0 of AZD1222 vaccination. The receptors come from an adult in good health.

This clone occurred a few times. This chain joins TRBV28 and TRBJ2-4, with 9 bases that match TRBD1. CDR3 length equals 14 residues. Germline V gene data show CDR1 as MDHEN and CDR2 as SYDVKM. J gave up 3 bases and V 10 bases, and 7 bases lay outside the gene matches. DNA of the CDR3: TGTGCCACCTTCCTGGGACAGGGCAAAAACATTCAGTACTTC. Translation gives CATFLGQGKNIQYF.

The chain links TRBV6-5 to TRBJ1-6; D unresolved. Germline CDR1 reads MNHEY; CDR2 reads SVGAGI. V lost 5 bases to trimming and J lost 4 bases, with 12 bases between them. The CDR3 sequence is 15 residues long. The CDR3 nucleotides read TGTGCCAGCAGTCCCCTCCCCCAGTATAATTCACCCCTCCACTTT. Its translation is CASSPLPQYNSPLHF.

On this clone: At the DNA level, this CDR3 is encoded by other sequences in the same sample as well. This chain joins TRBV19 and TRBJ1-5, with a tentative D call TRBD1 (5 bases). The V gene's germline CDR1 is LNHDA and CDR2 SQIVND (reference sequence). V gave up 5 bases and J gave up 1 base, with 9 bases separating them. The CDR3 has 14 amino acids. CDR3 protein: CASSRGGSNQPQHF. The CDR3, as DNA: TGTGCCAGTAGTCGGGGGGGAAGCAATCAGCCCCAGCATTTT.

The CDR3 DNA sequence: TGTGCCAGCAGCATTGACAGAGGCACAGATACGCAGTATTTT. This encodes CASSIDRGTDTQYF. J is TRBJ2-3 and V is TRBV5-6; D may be TRBD1 (5 bases). The CDR3 length is 14 residues. Trimming pared 4 bases from V and 1 base from J, leaving 10 bases between. Germline CDR1 SGHDT, CDR2 YYEEEE.

Only one count was recorded for this clone. Here the CDR3 reads CASSYLYGQGNHEQFF. The CDR3 DNA reads TGTGCCAGCAGTTACTTATACGGACAGGGGAACCATGAGCAGTTCTTC. The chain couples TRBV6-5 to TRBJ2-1, with 9 bases that match TRBD1. Germline V gene sequence: CDR1 MNHEY, CDR2 SVGAGI. Unmatched junction bases numbered 9, after V lost 1 base and J lost 8 bases. This CDR3 region has 16 residues.

The chain uses TRBV19 and TRBJ2-5, with 7 bases aligning to TRBD1. The V gene end was trimmed by 6 bases and the J gene end by 3 bases; junction bases not matched to a gene: 4. The CDR3 runs 13 residues. Germline V gene lookup returns CDR1 LNHDA and CDR2 SQIVND (reference sequence). The CDR3 sequence is CASSLGTEETQYF. The CDR3 DNA reads TGTGCCAGTAGCCTCGGGACAGAAGAGACCCAGTACTTC.

V usage is TRBV30 and J usage is TRBJ2-5; 15 nucleotides align to TRBD2. Unmatched junction bases numbered 7, after V lost 3 bases and J lost 5 bases. The CDR3 is 16 residues long. In germline, CDR1 is GTSNPN, CDR2 SVGIG (reference sequence). CDR3 amino acids: CAWSMGLAGGRETQYF. The DNA for the CDR3 is TGTGCCTGGAGCATGGGACTAGCGGGAGGTCGGGAGACCCAGTACTTC.

This clone was seen once. The rearrangement uses TRBV14 and TRBJ1-1; perhaps TRBD1 as D (6 bases). The CDR3 has 13 amino acids. V was shortened by 0 bases and J by 7 bases, with 9 bases between the two germline ends. Germline CDR1 is SGHDN and CDR2 is FVKESK. The CDR3: CASSQDRQDEAFF. The CDR3, as DNA: TGTGCCAGCAGCCAAGATCGACAGGATGAAGCTTTCTTT. Drawing the rest from reference TRBV14 and TRBJ1-1, the complete variable domain is EAGVTQFPSHSVIEKGQTVTLRCDPISGHDNLYWYRRVMGKEIKFLLHFVKESKQDESGMPNNRFLAERTGGTYSTLKVQPAELEDSGVYFCASSQDRQDEAFFGQGTRLTVV.

The chain joins TRBV11-3 to TRBJ2-2, with D perhaps TRBD1 or TRBD2 (5 bases each). CDR3 length: 15 residues. Trimming shortened V by 5 bases and J by 4 bases, and 14 bases separated the two germline ends. The germline V gene encodes CDR1 SGHNT and CDR2 YENEEA. The CDR3 coding sequence is TGTGCCAGCAGCGCCGGGACGGCAGCCACCGGGGAGCTGTTTTTT. It is translated as CASSAGTAATGELFF.

This clone was recorded only once. V gene TRBV27 combines with J gene TRBJ1-1; D uncertain. V dropped 5 bases and J dropped 2 bases, with 9 bases sitting between them. CDR3 length equals 13 residues. Germline assignment: CDR1 MNHEY and CDR2 SMNVEV (reference sequence). CDR3 nucleotide sequence: TGTGCCAGCAGTCCCGCAGGAAACACTGAAGCTTTCTTT. This translates into CASSPAGNTEAFF.

This sequence joins TRBV29-1 and TRBJ1-2, with TRBD1 identical over 8 bases. The CDR3 loop spans 11 amino acids. The V gene end was trimmed by 6 bases and the J gene end by 8 bases; junction bases not matched to a gene: 5. Germline V gene lookup returns CDR1 SQVTM and CDR2 ANQGSEA. The CDR3 loop is CSVLTGDGYTF. CDR3 coding DNA: TGCAGCGTCCTGACAGGGGACGGCTACACCTTC.

This clone was counted between two and nine times. The chain joins TRBV30 to TRBJ2-7, with D tentatively TRBD1 (5 bases). The CDR3 contains 14 residues. CDR1 is GTSNPN and CDR2 is SVGIG in the germline V gene (reference sequence). The V end was cut by 3 bases, the J end by 3 bases, with 15 bases between. CDR3 in DNA: TGTGCCTGGAGCCTCGACAGTGGGAACTACGAGCAGTACTTC. Translated: CAWSLDSGNYEQYF.

The rearrangement links TRBV5-4 to TRBJ1-2, with 11 nucleotides matching TRBD1. Trimming at V came to 3 bases and at J to 5 bases, leaving 3 bases not matched to a gene. Germline-derived CDR1 and CDR2 are SGHNT and YYREEE (reference sequence). This CDR3 spans 14 amino acids. This CDR3 is CASSWDRGGYGYTF. The CDR3 DNA is TGTGCCAGCAGCTGGGACAGGGGGGGGTATGGCTACACCTTC.

This clone was seen only once. This rearrangement joins TRBV19 to TRBJ1-5; D perhaps matches TRBD1 (5 bases). V was pared by 3 bases and J by 2 bases, with 11 bases between. This CDR3 contains 15 residues. Germline V gene sequence: CDR1 LNHDA, CDR2 SQIVND (reference sequence). CDR3 protein: CASSISGQGNQPQHF. Here the CDR3 DNA reads TGTGCCAGTAGTATCTCCGGACAAGGCAATCAGCCCCAGCATTTT.

This chain links TRBV11-3 with TRBJ2-7, with D possibly being TRBD2 (7 bases). The germline gives CDR1 SGHNT, CDR2 YENEEA. The CDR3 totals 14 residues. The ends were cut back, 1 base at V and 3 bases at J, with 10 bases in the middle. As DNA, the CDR3 is TGTGCCAGCAGCTTAGGGGGGGGCGACTACGAGCAGTACTTC. Translating gives CASSLGGGDYEQYF.

This chain uses TRBV10-3 with TRBJ2-1, with 8 bases aligning to TRBD2. Germline CDR1 and CDR2: ENHRY and SYGVKD. CDR3 length: 15 amino acids. Germline trimming cut 5 bases from V and 9 bases from J; bases unmatched to any gene: 12. The CDR3 loop is CAISPGTGRALEQFF. In nucleotides, the CDR3 is TGTGCCATCAGTCCAGGGACCGGGAGGGCCCTTGAGCAGTTCTTC.

This clone appeared a single time. The chain employs TRBV3-1 (or the pseudogene TRBV3-2) and TRBJ2-1, with 16 bases that match TRBD2. The V and J ends lost 4 bases and 7 bases, in that order; junction bases with no gene match: 7. The CDR3 sequence is 17 residues long. Germline CDR1 LGHDT, CDR2 YNNKEL (reference sequence). The CDR3 reads CASSPGTSGGARNEQFF. In nucleotides, the CDR3 is TGTGCCAGCAGCCCCGGGACTAGCGGGGGGGCACGGAATGAGCAGTTCTTC.

This clone has only one observation. In DNA, the CDR3 is TGTGCCAGCAGCCGATACTACAGGGATGGCTACACCTTC. Residues: CASSRYYRDGYTF. The rearrangement links TRBV7-2 to TRBJ1-2; D may be TRBD1 (6 bases). Germline CDR1 SGHTA, CDR2 FQGNSA. Trimming removed 5 bases from V and 6 bases from J, with 13 bases in between. This CDR3 comprises 13 residues.

There are a few counts of this clone. The chain joins TRBV5-1 to TRBJ2-7, with 8 bases that match TRBD2. CDR3 size: 15 residues. Losses at the gene ends were 1 base for V and 2 bases for J; bases not matched to a gene: 5. Germline loops: CDR1 SGHRS, CDR2 YFSETQ. DNA of the CDR3: TGCGCCAGCAGCTTGCTTAGCGGGAACGCCTACGAGCAGTACTTC. Translating it yields CASSLLSGNAYEQYF.

This chain's CDR3 is CASSQDGGEKLFF. CDR3 nucleotides: TGTGCCAGCAGCCAAGATGGGGGAGAAAAACTGTTTTTT. The V call is TRBV3-1 (or the pseudogene TRBV3-2), the J call TRBJ1-4, with a weak D call TRBD1 (5 bases). There are 13 residues in the CDR3. The V and J ends lost 0 bases and 8 bases respectively, with 7 bases between them. The germline CDR1 and CDR2 sequences are LGHDT and YNNKEL (reference sequence).

CDR3 residues: CASSHPTVPETQYF. CDR3 bases: TGTGCCAGCAGTCACCCGACTGTCCCAGAGACCCAGTACTTC. The chain couples TRBV28 to TRBJ2-5; D remains unclear. The ends were cut back, 5 bases at V and 4 bases at J, with 14 bases in the middle. CDR3 size: 14 residues. The germline V gene has CDR1 MDHEN and CDR2 SYDVKM.